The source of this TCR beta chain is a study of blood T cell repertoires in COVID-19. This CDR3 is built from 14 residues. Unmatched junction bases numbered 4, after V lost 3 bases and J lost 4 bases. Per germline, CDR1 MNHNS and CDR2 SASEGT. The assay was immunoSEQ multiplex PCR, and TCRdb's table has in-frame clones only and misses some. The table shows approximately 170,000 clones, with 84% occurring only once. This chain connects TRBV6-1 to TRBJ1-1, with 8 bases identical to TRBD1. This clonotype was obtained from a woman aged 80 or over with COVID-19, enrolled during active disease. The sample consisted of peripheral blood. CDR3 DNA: TGTGCCAGCAGTGAGCAGGGGGCGGGCACTGAAGCTTTCTTT. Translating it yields CASSEQGAGTEAFF.